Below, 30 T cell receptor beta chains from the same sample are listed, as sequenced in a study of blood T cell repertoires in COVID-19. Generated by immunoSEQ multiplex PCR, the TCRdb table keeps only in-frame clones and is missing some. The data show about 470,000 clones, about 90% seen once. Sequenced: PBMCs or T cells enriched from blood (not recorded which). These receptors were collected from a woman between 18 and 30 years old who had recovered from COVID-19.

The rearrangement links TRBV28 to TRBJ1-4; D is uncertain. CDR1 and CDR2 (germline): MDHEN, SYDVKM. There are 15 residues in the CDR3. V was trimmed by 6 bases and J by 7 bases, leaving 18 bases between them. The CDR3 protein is CASSRQEGGSEKLFF. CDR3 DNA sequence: TGTGCCAGCAGCCGACAAGAGGGTGGTAGTGAAAAACTGTTTTTT.

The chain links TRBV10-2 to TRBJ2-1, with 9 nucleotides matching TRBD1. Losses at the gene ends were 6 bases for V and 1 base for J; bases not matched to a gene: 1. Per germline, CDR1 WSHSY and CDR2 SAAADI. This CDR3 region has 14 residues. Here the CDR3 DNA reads TGCGCCAGCAGGGGGACAGGGTCCTACAATGAGCAGTTCTTC. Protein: CASRGTGSYNEQFF.

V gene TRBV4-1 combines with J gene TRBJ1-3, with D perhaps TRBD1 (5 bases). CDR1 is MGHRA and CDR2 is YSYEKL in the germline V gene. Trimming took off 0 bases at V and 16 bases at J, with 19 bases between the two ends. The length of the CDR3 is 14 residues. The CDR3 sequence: CASSQDSEGASRYF. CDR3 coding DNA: TGCGCCAGCAGCCAAGATTCGGAAGGGGCCAGTAGGTATTTT.

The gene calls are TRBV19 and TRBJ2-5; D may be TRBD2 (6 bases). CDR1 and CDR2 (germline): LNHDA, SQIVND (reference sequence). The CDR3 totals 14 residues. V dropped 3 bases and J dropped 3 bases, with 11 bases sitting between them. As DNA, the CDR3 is TGTGCCAGTAGTATTCTCTGGGGGGAAGAGACCCAGTACTTC. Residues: CASSILWGEETQYF.

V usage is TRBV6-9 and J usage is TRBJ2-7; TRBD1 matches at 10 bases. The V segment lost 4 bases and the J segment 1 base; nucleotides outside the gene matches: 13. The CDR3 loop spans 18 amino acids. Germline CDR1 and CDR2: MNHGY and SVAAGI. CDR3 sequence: CASSSSPGQGKGSYEQYF. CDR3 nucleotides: TGTGCCAGCAGTTCCTCACCGGGACAGGGGAAAGGTTCCTACGAGCAGTACTTC.

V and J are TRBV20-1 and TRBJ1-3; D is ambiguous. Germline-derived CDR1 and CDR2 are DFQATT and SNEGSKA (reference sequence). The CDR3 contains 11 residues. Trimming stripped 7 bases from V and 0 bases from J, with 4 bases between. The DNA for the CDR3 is TGCAGTGGGCTCTCTGGAAACACCATATATTTT. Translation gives CSGLSGNTIYF.

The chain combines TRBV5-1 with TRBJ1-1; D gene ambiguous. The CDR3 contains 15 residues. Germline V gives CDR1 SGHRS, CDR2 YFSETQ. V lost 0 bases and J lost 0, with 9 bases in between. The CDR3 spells CASSLGAPMNTEAFF. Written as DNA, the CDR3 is TGCGCCAGCAGCTTGGGCGCACCCATGAACACTGAAGCTTTCTTT.

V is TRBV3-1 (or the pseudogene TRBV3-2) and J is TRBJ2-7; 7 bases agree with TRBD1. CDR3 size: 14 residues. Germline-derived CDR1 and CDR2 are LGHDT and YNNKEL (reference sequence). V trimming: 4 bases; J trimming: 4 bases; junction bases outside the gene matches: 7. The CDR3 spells CASSPRDSSYEQYF. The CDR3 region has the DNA TGTGCCAGCAGCCCTCGGGACAGCTCGTACGAGCAGTACTTC.

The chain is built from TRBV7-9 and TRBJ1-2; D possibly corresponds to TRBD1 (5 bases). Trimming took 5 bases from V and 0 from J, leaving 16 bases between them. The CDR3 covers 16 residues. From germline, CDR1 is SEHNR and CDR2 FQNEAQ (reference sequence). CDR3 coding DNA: TGTGCCAGCAGCCCCCCGGGGGGAAATGCTAACTATGGCTACACCTTC. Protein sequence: CASSPPGGNANYGYTF.

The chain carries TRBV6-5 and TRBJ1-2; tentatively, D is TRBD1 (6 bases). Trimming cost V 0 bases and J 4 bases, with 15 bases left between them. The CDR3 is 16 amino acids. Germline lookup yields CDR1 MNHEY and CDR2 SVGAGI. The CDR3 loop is CASSYSWQGSVYGYTF. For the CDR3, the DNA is TGTGCCAGCAGTTACTCTTGGCAGGGGAGCGTCTATGGCTACACCTTC.

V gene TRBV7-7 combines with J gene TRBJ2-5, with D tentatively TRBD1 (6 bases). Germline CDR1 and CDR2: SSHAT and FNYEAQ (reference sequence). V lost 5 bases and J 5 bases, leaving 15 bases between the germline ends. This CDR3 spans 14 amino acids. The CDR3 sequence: CASSGSGAVETQYF. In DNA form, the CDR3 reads TGTGCCAGCAGCGGATCAGGGGCGGTTGAGACCCAGTACTTC.

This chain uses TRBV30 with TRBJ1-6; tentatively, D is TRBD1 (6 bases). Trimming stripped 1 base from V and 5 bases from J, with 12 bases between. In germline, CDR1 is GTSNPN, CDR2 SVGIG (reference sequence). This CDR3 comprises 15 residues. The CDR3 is CAWSARTANNSPLHF. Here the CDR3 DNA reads TGTGCCTGGAGTGCGAGGACAGCTAATAATTCACCCCTCCACTTT. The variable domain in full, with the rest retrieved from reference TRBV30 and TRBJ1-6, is SQTIHQWPATLVQPVGSPLSLECTVEGTSNPNLYWYRQAAGRGLQLLFYSVGIGQISSEVPQNLSASRPQDRQFILSSKKLLLSDSGFYLCAWSARTANNSPLHFGNGTRLTVT.

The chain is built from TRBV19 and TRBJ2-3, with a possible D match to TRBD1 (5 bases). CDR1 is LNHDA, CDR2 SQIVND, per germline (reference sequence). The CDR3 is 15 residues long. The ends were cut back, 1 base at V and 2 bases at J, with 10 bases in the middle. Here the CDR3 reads CASSIGFRDTDTQYF. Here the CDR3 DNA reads TGTGCCAGTAGTATAGGGTTCAGGGACACAGATACGCAGTATTTT. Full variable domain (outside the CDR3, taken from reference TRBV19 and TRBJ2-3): DGGITQSPKYLFRKEGQNVTLSCEQNLNHDAMYWYRQDPGQGLRLIYYSQIVNDFQKGDIAEGYSVSREKKESFPLTVTSAQKNPTAFYLCASSIGFRDTDTQYFGPGTRLTVL.

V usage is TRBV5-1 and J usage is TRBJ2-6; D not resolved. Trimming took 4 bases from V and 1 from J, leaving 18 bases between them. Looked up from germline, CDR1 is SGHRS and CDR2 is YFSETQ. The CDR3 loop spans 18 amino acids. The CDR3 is CASSVAGPIASGANVLTF. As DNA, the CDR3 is TGCGCCAGCAGCGTTGCCGGTCCTATCGCATCTGGGGCCAACGTCCTGACTTTC. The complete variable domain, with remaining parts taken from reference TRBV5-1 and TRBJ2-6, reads KAGVTQTPRYLIKTRGQQVTLSCSPISGHRSVSWYQQTPGQGLQFLFEYFSETQRNKGNFPGRFSGRQFSNSRSEMNVSTLELGDSALYLCASSVAGPIASGANVLTFGAGSRLTVL.

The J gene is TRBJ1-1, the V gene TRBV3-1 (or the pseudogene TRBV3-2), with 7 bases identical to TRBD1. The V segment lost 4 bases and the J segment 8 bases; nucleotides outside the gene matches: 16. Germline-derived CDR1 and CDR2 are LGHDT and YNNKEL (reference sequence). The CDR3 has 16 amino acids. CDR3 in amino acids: CASSLGGRGDRGEAFF. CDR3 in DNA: TGTGCCAGCAGCCTAGGAGGTAGGGGGGACAGAGGGGAAGCTTTCTTT.

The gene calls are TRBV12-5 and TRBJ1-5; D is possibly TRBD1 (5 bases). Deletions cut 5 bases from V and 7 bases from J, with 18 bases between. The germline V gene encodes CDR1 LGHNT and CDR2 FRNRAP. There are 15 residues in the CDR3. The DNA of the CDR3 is TGTGCTAGTGGTCCCGGAGGAGGGACCAACCAGCCCCAGCATTTT. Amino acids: CASGPGGGTNQPQHF.

CDR3 loop: CASSQTDSNTEAFF. CDR3 DNA: TGCGCCAGCAGCCAGACGGACAGCAACACTGAAGCTTTCTTT. The J gene is TRBJ1-1, the V gene TRBV5-1; tentatively, D is TRBD1 (6 bases). Germline V lookup: CDR1 SGHRS, CDR2 YFSETQ. The V gene lost 4 bases and the J gene lost 2 bases, with 12 bases spanning the gap. The CDR3 spans 14 residues.

As DNA, the CDR3 is TGCGCCAGCAGAATCGGACAGGGCCGGGGCTACACCTTC. Translation: CASRIGQGRGYTF. The J gene is TRBJ1-2, the V gene TRBV10-2; 8 nucleotides agree with TRBD1. CDR3 size: 13 residues. Trimming cost V 6 bases and J 8 bases; bases outside gene matches: 8. The germline V gene encodes CDR1 WSHSY and CDR2 SAAADI.

DNA of the CDR3: TGTGCCAGCAGCTTGGGGGGGGTCTATGGCTACACCTTC. It translates to CASSLGGVYGYTF. V is TRBV28 and J is TRBJ1-2; weak D call: TRBD1 (5 bases). The CDR3 has 13 residues. The V end lost 6 bases, the J end lost 4 bases, and 12 bases lay between the germline ends. Germline-derived CDR1 and CDR2 are MDHEN and SYDVKM.

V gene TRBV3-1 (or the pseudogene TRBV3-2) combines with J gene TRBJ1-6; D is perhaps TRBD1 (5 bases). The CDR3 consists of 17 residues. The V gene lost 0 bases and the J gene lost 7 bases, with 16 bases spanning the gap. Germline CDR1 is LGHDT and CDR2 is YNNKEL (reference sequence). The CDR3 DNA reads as TGTGCCAGCAGCCAAGATAAGTGGGGGGAGGAAAATTCACCCCTCCACTTT. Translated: CASSQDKWGEENSPLHF.

CDR3 bases: TGTGCCACCAACCGGGACAGCTACACCGGGGAGCTGTTTTTT. Its translation: CATNRDSYTGELFF. The chain recombines TRBV19 with TRBJ2-2; 7 bases agree with TRBD1. CDR3 length equals 14 residues. CDR1 and CDR2 from the germline V gene are LNHDA and SQIVND (reference sequence). The J segment lost 3 bases and the V segment lost 10 bases, leaving 8 bases of the junction unmatched.

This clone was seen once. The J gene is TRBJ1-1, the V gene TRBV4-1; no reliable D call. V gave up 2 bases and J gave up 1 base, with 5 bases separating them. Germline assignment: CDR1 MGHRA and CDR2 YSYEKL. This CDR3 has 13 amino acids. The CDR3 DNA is TGCGCCAGCAGCCAATCCAGGAACACTGAAGCTTTCTTT. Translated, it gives CASSQSRNTEAFF.

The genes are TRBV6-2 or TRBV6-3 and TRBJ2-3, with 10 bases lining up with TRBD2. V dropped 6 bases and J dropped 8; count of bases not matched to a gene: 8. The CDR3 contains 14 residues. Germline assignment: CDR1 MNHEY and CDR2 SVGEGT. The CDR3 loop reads CASSEAGGRGTQYF. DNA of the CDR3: TGTGCCAGCAGCGAAGCGGGGGGGCGAGGTACGCAGTATTTT.

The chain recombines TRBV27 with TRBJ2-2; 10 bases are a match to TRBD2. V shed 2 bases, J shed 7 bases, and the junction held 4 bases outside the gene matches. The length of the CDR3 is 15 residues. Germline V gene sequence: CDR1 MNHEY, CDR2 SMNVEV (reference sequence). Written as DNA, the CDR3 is TGTGCCAGCAGTTTACAAAGCGGGGGGGTCGGGGAGCTGTTTTTT. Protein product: CASSLQSGGVGELFF.

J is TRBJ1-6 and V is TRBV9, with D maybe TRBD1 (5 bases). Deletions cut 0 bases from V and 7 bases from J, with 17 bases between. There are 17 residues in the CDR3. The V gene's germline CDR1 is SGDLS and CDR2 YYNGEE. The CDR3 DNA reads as TGTGCCAGCAGCGTAGGTCCCCCATCCGGGGGGAATTCACCCCTCCACTTT. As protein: CASSVGPPSGGNSPLHF.

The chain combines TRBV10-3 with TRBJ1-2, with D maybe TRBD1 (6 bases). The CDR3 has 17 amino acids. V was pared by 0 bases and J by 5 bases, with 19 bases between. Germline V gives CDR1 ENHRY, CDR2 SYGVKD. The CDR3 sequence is CAISESIRGGTVYGYTF. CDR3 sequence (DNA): TGTGCCATCAGTGAGTCGATTCGCGGGGGCACGGTGTATGGCTACACCTTC.

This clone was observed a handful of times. The CDR3 sequence is CASSSGQGLGTEAFF. CDR3 nucleotide sequence: TGTGCCAGCAGCTCCGGACAGGGGTTGGGGACTGAAGCTTTCTTT. The rearrangement links TRBV7-9 to TRBJ1-1; TRBD1 agrees at 9 bases. The V segment lost 4 bases and the J segment 5 bases; nucleotides outside the gene matches: 8. Germline V gene data show CDR1 as SEHNR and CDR2 as FQNEAQ (reference sequence). This CDR3 contains 15 residues.

CDR3 in amino acids: CASSPQGLANVDTQYF. Written as DNA, the CDR3 is TGTGCCAGCAGTCCTCAGGGACTAGCTAACGTAGATACGCAGTATTTT. The genes are TRBV2 and TRBJ2-3, with 9 bases matching TRBD2. This CDR3 is built from 16 residues. The V segment lost 5 bases and the J segment 5 bases; nucleotides outside the gene matches: 11. From germline, CDR1 is SNHLY and CDR2 FYNNEI. Based on the CDR3 plus reference TRBV2 and TRBJ2-3, the full variable domain is EPEVTQTPSHQVTQMGQEVILRCVPISNHLYFYWYRQILGQKVEFLVSFYNNEISEKSEIFDDQFSVERPDGSNFTLKIRSTKLEDSAMYFCASSPQGLANVDTQYFGPGTRLTVL.

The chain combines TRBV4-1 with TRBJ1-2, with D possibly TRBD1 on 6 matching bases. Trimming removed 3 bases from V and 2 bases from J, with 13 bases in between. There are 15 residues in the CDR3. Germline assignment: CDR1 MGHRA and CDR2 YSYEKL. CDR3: CASSHRTEKNYGYTF. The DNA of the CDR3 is TGCGCCAGCAGCCACCGGACAGAAAAGAACTATGGCTACACCTTC.

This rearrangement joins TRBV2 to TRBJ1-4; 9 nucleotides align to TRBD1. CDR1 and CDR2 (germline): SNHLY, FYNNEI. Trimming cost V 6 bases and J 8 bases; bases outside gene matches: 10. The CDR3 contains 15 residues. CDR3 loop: CASRDYRGQEEKLFF. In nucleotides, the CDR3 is TGTGCCAGCAGAGACTACAGGGGGCAGGAAGAAAAACTGTTTTTT.